The 32 T cell receptor beta chains below all came from one sample that was sequenced in a study of blood T cell repertoires in COVID-19 (dated by TCRdb to 2020 to 2021). Libraries were constructed by the immunoSEQ multiplex PCR assay. Entries here come from immuneACCESS through TCRdb and include only in-frame sequences with V and J called. Some clones fail to appear in such tables; in the studies checked, an unresolved V gene covers under half of the shortfall, and the cause of the remainder is unknown. Present in this sample are fewer than 450,000 clones, 90% of which were seen just once. The ten largest clones take up under 0.7% of the sample. The sequenced material came from PBMCs or T cells enriched from blood (not recorded which). The receptor source for this set is a man aged 18 to 35 who had recovered from COVID-19.

This clone was found a few times. The gene calls are TRBV19 and TRBJ1-5; tentatively, D is TRBD1 (6 bases). V lost 1 base, J lost 3 bases, and 7 bases lay in between. CDR1 and CDR2 from the germline V gene are LNHDA and SQIVND (reference sequence). This CDR3 is built from 14 residues. The CDR3, as DNA: TGTGCCAGTAGTATAGGGGACACCAATCAGCCCCAGCATTTT. Amino acid sequence: CASSIGDTNQPQHF.

This chain links TRBV19 with TRBJ1-3; TRBD1 matches at 8 bases. The germline V gene encodes CDR1 LNHDA and CDR2 SQIVND (reference sequence). Unmatched junction bases numbered 4, after V lost 6 bases and J lost 0 bases. The CDR3 is 15 amino acids. In DNA, the CDR3 is TGTGCCAGTAGAGCCGACAGGGGCTCTGGAAACACCATATATTTT. Protein product: CASRADRGSGNTIYF. Supplemented by reference TRBV19 and TRBJ1-3, the full variable domain reads DGGITQSPKYLFRKEGQNVTLSCEQNLNHDAMYWYRQDPGQGLRLIYYSQIVNDFQKGDIAEGYSVSREKKESFPLTVTSAQKNPTAFYLCASRADRGSGNTIYFGEGSWLTVV.

The rearrangement links TRBV3-1 (or the pseudogene TRBV3-2) to TRBJ1-3; D is unclear. The CDR3 loop spans 12 amino acids. V was shortened by 10 bases and J by 1 base, with 8 bases between the two germline ends. The germline V gene has CDR1 LGHDT and CDR2 YNNKEL (reference sequence). The CDR3 DNA sequence: TGTGCCACCGGGGTATCTGGAAACACCATATATTTT. It translates to CATGVSGNTIYF.

This chain's CDR3 is CASSLASQGTGSPLHF. The DNA for the CDR3 is TGCGCCAGCAGCTTGGCATCCCAGGGAACAGGTTCACCCCTCCACTTT. V usage is TRBV5-1 and J usage is TRBJ1-6; a weak D match, TRBD1 (5 bases). Germline loops: CDR1 SGHRS, CDR2 YFSETQ. V lost 0 bases to trimming and J lost 9 bases, with 16 bases between them. CDR3 length equals 16 residues.

This chain uses TRBV27 with TRBJ1-5; D remains ambiguous. The CDR3 has 15 residues. Trimming left V 7 bases short and J 6 bases short, with 19 bases between. The germline CDR1 and CDR2 sequences are MNHEY and SMNVEV (reference sequence). CDR3: CASTPRGGLGQPQHF. CDR3 in DNA: TGTGCCAGCACGCCCCGAGGAGGCCTGGGTCAGCCCCAGCATTTT.

This clone was counted once. The V gene is TRBV5-4, the J gene TRBJ2-3; 7 bases line up with TRBD2. This CDR3 contains 15 residues. V shed 0 bases, J shed 6 bases, and the junction held 7 bases outside the gene matches. Germline V gene data show CDR1 as SGHNT and CDR2 as YYREEE (reference sequence). CDR3 coding DNA: TGTGCCAGCAGCTTGGGAATGGCGGGAGAGGATACGCAGTATTTT. It is translated as CASSLGMAGEDTQYF.

The chain employs TRBV29-1 and TRBJ2-1; tentative D call: TRBD1 (6 bases). Per the germline V gene, CDR1 is SQVTM and CDR2 is ANQGSEA. V was cut by 7 bases and J by 5 bases, with 21 bases left in between. The CDR3 sequence is 15 residues long. The CDR3 DNA follows: TGCAGCGCTGCGCCCGGGACATATATGAACAATGAGCAGTTCTTC. It translates to CSAAPGTYMNNEQFF.

The chain recombines TRBV9 with TRBJ1-5, with unresolved D. Germline V lookup: CDR1 SGDLS, CDR2 YYNGEE. The V and J ends lost 0 bases and 7 bases respectively, with 14 bases between them. The CDR3 sequence is 15 residues long. The CDR3 loop reads CASSVGVEVSQPQHF. CDR3 nucleotide sequence: TGTGCCAGCAGCGTAGGGGTGGAGGTATCACAGCCCCAGCATTTT.

The rearrangement uses TRBV19 and TRBJ1-1; 9 positions agree with TRBD1. The CDR3 is made up of 14 amino acids. V was clipped by 1 base and J by 4 bases; unmatched bases: 1. Germline V lookup: CDR1 LNHDA, CDR2 SQIVND (reference sequence). CDR3: CASSIATGGTEAFF. The CDR3 DNA reads TGTGCCAGTAGTATAGCGACAGGGGGCACTGAAGCTTTCTTT.

This clone was seen only a few times. The rearrangement uses TRBV6-6 and TRBJ1-5, with 7 bases aligning to TRBD1. The CDR3 contains 15 residues. Germline-derived CDR1 and CDR2 are MNHNY and SVGAGI (reference sequence). The V gene end was trimmed by 0 bases and the J gene end by 4 bases; junction bases not matched to a gene: 3. The CDR3 loop reads CASSYSGGSNQPQHF. The CDR3 DNA reads as TGTGCCAGCAGTTACTCAGGGGGCAGTAATCAGCCCCAGCATTTT.

This chain connects TRBV21-1 to TRBJ2-7; TRBD1, the table's D call, was not compared with the DNA. TRBV21-1 constitutes a pseudogene. The CDR3 covers 12 residues. CDR3 sequence: CASNRGSYEQYF. DNA of the CDR3: TGTGCCAGCAACAGGGGCTCCTACGAGCAGTACTTC.

Written as DNA, the CDR3 is TGCGCCAGCAGCTTGGTACAGGGGGCCTACGAGCAGTACTTC. Amino acid sequence: CASSLVQGAYEQYF. The chain employs TRBV5-1 and TRBJ2-7; TRBD1 aligns across 8 bases. CDR1 and CDR2 from the germline V gene are SGHRS and YFSETQ. The length of the CDR3 is 14 residues. With V trimmed by 0 bases and J by 2 bases, 1 base remained unmatched. Variable domain in full (rest from reference TRBV5-1 and TRBJ2-7): KAGVTQTPRYLIKTRGQQVTLSCSPISGHRSVSWYQQTPGQGLQFLFEYFSETQRNKGNFPGRFSGRQFSNSRSEMNVSTLELGDSALYLCASSLVQGAYEQYFGPGTRLTVT.

The CDR3 sequence: CASSSLPGGPGDTQYF. Here the CDR3 DNA reads TGTGCCAGCAGTTCCCTACCGGGGGGGCCGGGAGATACGCAGTATTTT. This chain connects TRBV28 to TRBJ2-3; 8 positions match TRBD2. The CDR3 sequence is 16 residues long. From germline, CDR1 is MDHEN and CDR2 SYDVKM. Trimming took 4 bases from V and 5 from J; bases not matched to a gene: 11. Full variable domain (remainder filled in from reference TRBV28 and TRBJ2-3): DVKVTQSSRYLVKRTGEKVFLECVQDMDHENMFWYRQDPGLGLRLIYFSYDVKMKEKGDIPEGYSVSREKKERFSLILESASTNQTSMYLCASSSLPGGPGDTQYFGPGTRLTVL.

The chain employs TRBV5-1 and TRBJ2-1; no firm D call. CDR1 is SGHRS, CDR2 YFSETQ, per germline. Trimming took off 4 bases at V and 3 bases at J, with 14 bases between the two ends. There are 15 residues in the CDR3. The CDR3 DNA is TGCGCCAGCAGCGAAACTCAACCGGGCTACAATGAGCAGTTCTTC. The encoded protein is CASSETQPGYNEQFF.

This clone has a handful of counts. The rearrangement links TRBV19 to TRBJ1-5, with 9 bases fitting TRBD1. Germline-derived CDR1 and CDR2 are LNHDA and SQIVND (reference sequence). Losses at the gene ends were 5 bases for V and 7 bases for J; bases not matched to a gene: 6. There are 14 residues in the CDR3. The CDR3 sequence: CASSLTGGRQPQHF. Written as DNA, the CDR3 is TGTGCCAGTAGTCTGACAGGGGGACGACAGCCCCAGCATTTT.

J is TRBJ2-3 and V is TRBV5-1, with 8 bases identical to TRBD2. J gave up 0 bases and V 5 bases, and 2 bases lay outside the gene matches. The CDR3 consists of 14 residues. Germline V gene data show CDR1 as SGHRS and CDR2 as YFSETQ. The CDR3 nucleotides read TGCGCCAGCAGTCTAGCGGGTAGCACAGATACGCAGTATTTT. Translation gives CASSLAGSTDTQYF.

The V gene is TRBV19, the J gene TRBJ1-5; maybe TRBD1 (5 bases). The CDR3 loop spans 18 amino acids. In germline, CDR1 is LNHDA, CDR2 SQIVND (reference sequence). V lost 7 bases and J 4 bases, leaving 26 bases between the germline ends. This CDR3 is CASTFGPAGRGANQPQHF. Written as DNA, the CDR3 is TGTGCCAGTACCTTCGGGCCAGCGGGTCGCGGGGCTAATCAGCCCCAGCATTTT.

This sequence joins TRBV11-2 and TRBJ2-1; 7 nucleotides align to TRBD2. The ends lost 1 base at V and 2 bases at J; junction bases unmatched: 5. CDR1 is SGHAT, CDR2 FQNNGV, per germline. The CDR3 consists of 16 residues. The CDR3 DNA follows: TGTGCCAGCAGCTTAGGGGGGGGGACTACCTACAATGAGCAGTTCTTC. It is translated as CASSLGGGTTYNEQFF.

This clone was seen only once. The rearrangement links TRBV7-2 to TRBJ1-5, with unresolved D. Deletions cut 1 base from V and 6 bases from J, with 10 bases between. Germline V CDR1 and CDR2: SGHTA, FQGNSA. The CDR3 length is 14 residues. The CDR3 sequence is CASSLDSRPQPQHF. In DNA, the CDR3 is TGTGCCAGCAGCTTAGACTCGAGGCCTCAGCCCCAGCATTTT. Complete variable domain (other parts from reference TRBV7-2 and TRBJ1-5): GAGVSQSPSNKVTEKGKDVELRCDPISGHTALYWYRQSLGQGLEFLIYFQGNSAPDKSGLPSDRFSAERTGGSVSTLTIQRTQQEDSAVYLCASSLDSRPQPQHFGDGTRLSIL.

The chain carries TRBV2 and TRBJ1-2, with a possible D match to TRBD1 (5 bases). Looked up from germline, CDR1 is SNHLY and CDR2 is FYNNEI. The CDR3 is 14 residues long. Between the trimmed V and J ends, which lost 0 bases and 2 bases, there was a span of 7 bases. Here the CDR3 reads CASSEAAGNYGYTF. The CDR3 DNA is TGTGCCAGCAGTGAAGCAGCAGGGAACTATGGCTACACCTTC. Filled out from reference TRBV2 and TRBJ1-2, the complete variable domain reads EPEVTQTPSHQVTQMGQEVILRCVPISNHLYFYWYRQILGQKVEFLVSFYNNEISEKSEIFDDQFSVERPDGSNFTLKIRSTKLEDSAMYFCASSEAAGNYGYTFGSGTRLTVV.

This clone was recorded once. The V gene is TRBV6-5, the J gene TRBJ1-1, with D tentatively TRBD1 (6 bases). CDR1 is MNHEY, CDR2 SVGAGI, per germline. Trimming removed 7 bases from V and 3 bases from J, with 15 bases in between. The CDR3 loop spans 14 amino acids. CDR3: CASTPGGLDTEAFF. CDR3 nucleotide sequence: TGTGCCAGCACCCCCGGGGGGCTGGACACTGAAGCTTTCTTT.

The chain links TRBV14 to TRBJ2-6; TRBD2 matches 8 bases. J was trimmed by 0 bases and V by 0 bases; bases with no gene match: 4. Germline loops: CDR1 SGHDN, CDR2 FVKESK. There are 18 residues in the CDR3. As DNA, the CDR3 is TGTGCCAGCAGCCAAGAACGGGGGGGCGTCTCTGGGGCCAACGTCCTGACTTTC. Translating it yields CASSQERGGVSGANVLTF. Together with reference TRBV14 and TRBJ2-6, the CDR3 gives the full variable domain: EAGVTQFPSHSVIEKGQTVTLRCDPISGHDNLYWYRRVMGKEIKFLLHFVKESKQDESGMPNNRFLAERTGGTYSTLKVQPAELEDSGVYFCASSQERGGVSGANVLTFGAGSRLTVL.

This clone has just a few counts. The chain couples TRBV23-1 to TRBJ2-2, with a possible D match to TRBD2 (6 bases). TRBV23-1 counts as an open reading frame of uncertain function. The germline V and J ends were trimmed by 9 bases and 6 bases, with 26 bases remaining between them. The CDR3 contains 17 residues. CDR3 region: CARESSGEGLIAGELFF. CDR3 sequence (DNA): TGCGCCAGGGAAAGTAGCGGAGAGGGGCTAATTGCCGGGGAGCTGTTTTTT.

This clone has only one observation. Within the sample, other DNA sequences also encode this same CDR3. This chain connects TRBV6-5 to TRBJ1-4; D may be TRBD1 (5 bases). Germline loops: CDR1 MNHEY, CDR2 SVGAGI. Trimming took 4 bases from V and 6 from J, leaving 15 bases between them. The CDR3 sequence is 15 residues long. The CDR3 region is CASSSRGGFDEKLFF. DNA of the CDR3: TGTGCCAGCAGTTCTAGGGGCGGCTTCGATGAAAAACTGTTTTTT.

The chain uses TRBV28 and TRBJ1-3; 7 bases agree with TRBD1. Per germline, CDR1 MDHEN and CDR2 SYDVKM. This CDR3 region has 14 residues. V was pared by 5 bases and J by 3 bases, with 4 bases of the junction left unmatched. CDR3 in amino acids: CASSPGTVGNTIYF. The CDR3 bases are TGTGCCAGCAGTCCGGGGACAGTTGGAAACACCATATATTTT. The full variable domain, completed using reference TRBV28 and TRBJ1-3, is DVKVTQSSRYLVKRTGEKVFLECVQDMDHENMFWYRQDPGLGLRLIYFSYDVKMKEKGDIPEGYSVSREKKERFSLILESASTNQTSMYLCASSPGTVGNTIYFGEGSWLTVV.

J is TRBJ2-1 and V is TRBV5-1; tentatively, D is TRBD1 (5 bases). The CDR3 length is 15 residues. Germline-derived CDR1 and CDR2 are SGHRS and YFSETQ. Trimming took 3 bases from V and 5 from J, leaving 15 bases between them. The chain's CDR3 is CASSSDGHRDNEQFF. The CDR3 DNA reads TGCGCCAGCAGCTCCGACGGACATCGGGACAATGAGCAGTTCTTC.

This clone has only a few counts. This sequence joins TRBV5-1 and TRBJ1-6; D gene uncertain. Germline V gene lookup returns CDR1 SGHRS and CDR2 YFSETQ. Trimming pared 0 bases from V and 5 bases from J, leaving 6 bases between. This CDR3 comprises 14 residues. Written as DNA, the CDR3 is TGCGCCAGCAGCTTGGAGCAGGATAATTCACCCCTCCACTTT. It encodes CASSLEQDNSPLHF.

The genes are TRBV13 and TRBJ1-5; D remains ambiguous. The V gene lost 3 bases and the J gene lost 6 bases, with 12 bases spanning the gap. The length of the CDR3 is 14 residues. CDR1 is PRHDT and CDR2 is FYEKMQ in the germline V gene (reference sequence). Written as DNA, the CDR3 is TGTGCCAGCAGCTTGTTAGGAAGCGGTCAGCCCCAGCATTTT. This sequence encodes CASSLLGSGQPQHF. The whole variable domain, filled in from reference TRBV13 and TRBJ1-5, reads AAGVIQSPRHLIKEKRETATLKCYPIPRHDTVYWYQQGPGQDPQFLISFYEKMQSDKGSIPDRFSAQQFSDYHSELNMSSLELGDSALYFCASSLLGSGQPQHFGDGTRLSIL.

The CDR3 DNA is TGTGCCAGCAGACAGGGGCGGGCCGGGGAGCTGTTTTTT. Its protein is CASRQGRAGELFF. The chain carries TRBV7-2 and TRBJ2-2; 7 bases map to TRBD1. The V gene's germline CDR1 is SGHTA and CDR2 FQGNSA. This CDR3 comprises 13 residues. V dropped 6 bases and J dropped 6; count of bases not matched to a gene: 4.

The chain recombines TRBV5-8 with TRBJ1-5; D is perhaps TRBD1 (6 bases). V lost 5 bases and J 2 bases, leaving 17 bases between the germline ends. The CDR3 contains 16 residues. In germline, CDR1 is SGHTS, CDR2 YDEGEE. As DNA, the CDR3 is TGTGCCAGCAGTTTACAAGGGGGAGTGGGCAATCAGCCCCAGCATTTT. Residues: CASSLQGGVGNQPQHF.

V is TRBV18 and J is TRBJ2-5; 8 bases line up with TRBD2. V was pared by 0 bases and J by 2 bases, with 8 bases of the junction left unmatched. The germline V gene encodes CDR1 KGHSH and CDR2 LQKENI. This CDR3 has 17 residues. The CDR3 DNA reads as TGTGCCAGCTCACCACCGAGACCTAGCGGGCATCAAGAGACCCAGTACTTC. Its translation is CASSPPRPSGHQETQYF.

The chain is built from TRBV27 and TRBJ2-6, with 8 bases lining up with TRBD1. The CDR3 runs 18 residues. CDR1 MNHEY and CDR2 SMNVEV come from the germline V gene (reference sequence). The trim removed 6 bases at V and 0 bases at J, leaving 10 bases unmatched. The CDR3 DNA sequence: TGTGCCAGCAGGACATCGGGACAGGTGTTCTCTGGGGCCAACGTCCTGACTTTC. Its translation: CASRTSGQVFSGANVLTF. The full variable domain, in which reference TRBV27 and TRBJ2-6 provide the parts outside the CDR3, is EAQVTQNPRYLITVTGKKLTVTCSQNMNHEYMSWYRQDPGLGLRQIYYSMNVEVTDKGDVPEGYKVSRKEKRNFPLILESPSPNQTSLYFCASRTSGQVFSGANVLTFGAGSRLTVL.